This T cell receptor (beta chain) was sequenced during a study of vaccination and CD4 T cells after COVID-19. Study summary: Convalescent study patients returned SARS-CoV-2 positive nasal swab PCR results, with fewer than 10 mild cases and one severe.

The treatment denotes: approximately 10-day PBMC culture with coronavirus spike peptide pools or control peptides (ViraFEST assay). As to this clonotype: What it binds is unknown.

Researchers used the Oncomine TCR Beta short-read assay to sequence DNA from cultured CD4+ T cells. In TCRdb, the PCR reads were re-called with MiXCR into one record per CDR3 protein. The sample lists around 8,000 distinct CDR3 sequences; about 19% were seen once. V lost 3 bases and J lost 3; bases outside the gene matches: 4. The length of the CDR3 is 16 residues. The germline CDR1 and CDR2 sequences are SGHAT and FQDESV (reference sequence). V gene TRBV11-1 combines with J gene TRBJ2-3; 12 bases map to TRBD2. The sample consisted of CD4+ T cells from blood, cultured in vitro, taken after SARS-CoV-2 vaccination. The receptor was isolated from a human donor who had recovered from COVID-19. CDR3 region: CASSFTGTSGTDTQYF. The CDR3 nucleotides read TGTGCCAGCAGCTTCACCGGGACTAGCGGGACAGATACGCAGTATTTT.